These 18 T cell receptor beta chains were all obtained from the same sample, sequenced in a study of identical twins. TCRdb redid the calling of the 5' RACE reads with MiXCR, one entry per CDR3 protein. Counted here are roughly 260,000 distinct CDR3 sequences, 7.5% occurring once; the ten biggest clones make up around 5%. The sample was also reused in another study, on yellow fever vaccine responses in identical twins.

Sequenced sample: CD8+ T cells sorted from blood. The receptor source for this set is a woman between 18 and 29 years old in good health.

This clonotype was seen many times. The CDR3 spells CASSYSNDEAFF. The CDR3 nucleotides are TGTGCCAGCAGTTACTCGAACGATGAAGCTTTCTTT. This sequence joins TRBV6-6 and TRBJ1-1; D remains ambiguous. The CDR3 extends over 12 amino acids. The V gene lost 0 bases and the J gene lost 7 bases, with 6 bases spanning the gap. Germline CDR1 and CDR2: MNHNY and SVGAGI (reference sequence).

This chain connects TRBV4-1 to TRBJ1-1; TRBD1 matches 8 bases. CDR3 length equals 14 residues. V shed 1 base and J 3 bases; nucleotides not matched to a gene: 1. In germline, CDR1 is MGHRA, CDR2 YSYEKL. CDR3 sequence reads: CASSQGQGYTEAFF. CDR3 DNA: TGCGCCAGCAGCCAAGGACAGGGGTACACTGAAGCTTTCTTT.

This clonotype was observed at least ten times. The chain has TRBV6-2 or TRBV6-3 and TRBJ2-2; D is ambiguous. V dropped 1 base and J dropped 0 bases, with 21 bases sitting between them. Germline CDR1 and CDR2: MNHEY and SVGEGT. The length of the CDR3 is 20 residues. The CDR3 DNA follows: TGTGCCAGCAGTTACTTTTCACCGACTCGCCCCAGTCCGAACACCGGGGAGCTGTTTTTT. It translates to CASSYFSPTRPSPNTGELFF.

The chain combines TRBV10-2 with TRBJ2-3; 16 nucleotides match TRBD2. V was clipped by 1 base and J by 0 bases; unmatched bases: 7. CDR3 length: 20 amino acids. From germline, CDR1 is WSHSY and CDR2 SAAADI. The CDR3 is CASSEFEGLAGGPSTDTQYF. CDR3 nucleotides: TGCGCCAGCAGTGAGTTCGAGGGACTAGCGGGAGGGCCGAGCACAGATACGCAGTATTTT.

There are many counts of this clonotype. This chain uses TRBV10-3 with TRBJ1-2; unclear D gene. Per germline, CDR1 ENHRY and CDR2 SYGVKD. The CDR3 covers 13 residues. Trimming removed 3 bases from V and 4 bases from J, with 9 bases in between. The CDR3 DNA follows: TGTGCCATCAGTGATCAAACCCCCTATGGCTACACCTTC. Protein product: CAISDQTPYGYTF.

This clonotype was recorded many times. J is TRBJ2-1 and V is TRBV7-8; maybe TRBD2 (6 bases). There are 15 residues in the CDR3. Germline CDR1 reads SGHVS; CDR2 reads FQNEAQ. The V and J ends lost 5 bases and 4 bases respectively, with 15 bases between them. The CDR3 reads CASSDPKGRYNEQFF. The CDR3 DNA follows: TGTGCCAGCAGCGACCCCAAGGGGAGGTACAATGAGCAGTTCTTC.

This clonotype was detected a few times. V gene TRBV27 combines with J gene TRBJ2-7, with D perhaps TRBD1 (6 bases). V lost 0 bases, J lost 6 bases, and 12 bases lay in between. The CDR3 totals 14 residues. Germline V gives CDR1 MNHEY, CDR2 SMNVEV (reference sequence). The chain's CDR3 is CASSLSRGISEQYF. DNA for the CDR3: TGTGCCAGCAGTTTATCGAGGGGGATCTCCGAGCAGTACTTC.

This clonotype was counted only a few times. CDR3 coding DNA: TGTGCCAGCAGTTTCGGCGGTCGGGGGTATGAGCAGTTCTTC. Protein product: CASSFGGRGYEQFF. The chain has TRBV12-3 or TRBV12-4 and TRBJ2-1, with D tentatively TRBD2 (6 bases). The CDR3 length is 14 residues. Deletions cut 3 bases from V and 8 bases from J, with 14 bases between.

V is TRBV4-1 and J is TRBJ2-3; TRBD2 matches at 11 bases. Germline assignment: CDR1 MGHRA and CDR2 YSYEKL. The CDR3 has 19 amino acids. The junction had 17 bases not matched to a gene; V was cut back by 6 bases and J by 3 bases. The CDR3 reads CASSLIPTTSGSGTDTQYF. The CDR3 DNA is TGCGCCAGCAGTCTTATTCCAACCACTAGCGGGAGCGGGACAGATACGCAGTATTTT.

This clonotype showed up many times. V gene TRBV12-3 or TRBV12-4 combines with J gene TRBJ2-3; D is uncertain. The CDR3 has 13 amino acids. V dropped 3 bases and J dropped 4 bases, with 8 bases sitting between them. Here the CDR3 reads CASSFAPADTQYF. CDR3 sequence (DNA): TGTGCCAGCAGTTTCGCTCCCGCAGATACGCAGTATTTT.

The chain has TRBV6-5 and TRBJ2-6, with D possibly being TRBD1 or TRBD2 (6 bases each). The CDR3 is 18 amino acids. V shed 0 bases and J shed 3 bases, with 15 bases lying between them. Germline-derived CDR1 and CDR2 are MNHEY and SVGAGI. The CDR3 spells CASSYSITGARGANVLTF. The DNA for the CDR3 is TGTGCCAGCAGTTACTCCATCACGGGGGCGCGTGGGGCCAACGTCCTGACTTTC.

Only a few counts were recorded for this clonotype. The gene calls are TRBV3-1 and TRBJ2-7; 11 nucleotides align to TRBD2. The germline CDR1 and CDR2 sequences are LGHDT and YNNKEL (reference sequence). The ends lost 5 bases at V and 6 bases at J; junction bases unmatched: 9. The CDR3 length is 15 residues. CDR3: CASSERLAGPLEQYF. CDR3 nucleotide sequence: TGTGCCAGCAGCGAAAGACTAGCGGGGCCCCTCGAGCAGTACTTC.

This clonotype was detected ten times or more. The chain employs TRBV14 and TRBJ2-7; D remains unclear. Germline V gene lookup returns CDR1 SGHDN and CDR2 FVKESK. Trimming pared 3 bases from V and 1 base from J, leaving 7 bases between. The CDR3 runs to 13 residues. DNA of the CDR3: TGTGCCAGCAGCCACGGGTCATCCTACGAGCAGTACTTC. This encodes CASSHGSSYEQYF. The whole variable domain, filled in from reference TRBV14 and TRBJ2-7, reads EAGVTQFPSHSVIEKGQTVTLRCDPISGHDNLYWYRRVMGKEIKFLLHFVKESKQDESGMPNNRFLAERTGGTYSTLKVQPAELEDSGVYFCASSHGSSYEQYFGPGTRLTVT.

This clonotype showed up many times. The CDR3 region is CASSRDGETQYF. The CDR3, as DNA: TGCGCCAGCAGCCGGGACGGAGAGACCCAGTACTTC. This chain uses TRBV4-1 with TRBJ2-5; D may correspond to TRBD1 or TRBD2 (5 bases each). The CDR3 loop spans 12 amino acids. The V end lost 4 bases, the J end lost 4 bases, and 7 bases lay between the germline ends. Germline V gives CDR1 MGHRA, CDR2 YSYEKL.

This sequence joins TRBV5-1 and TRBJ1-1; D perhaps matches TRBD1 (5 bases). The V and J ends lost 0 bases and 7 bases respectively, with 13 bases between them. Germline V gene data show CDR1 as SGHRS and CDR2 as YFSETQ. The CDR3 consists of 14 residues. CDR3 DNA: TGCGCCAGCAGCTTGGGCAGCCTGGGGGTTGAAGCTTTCTTT. This encodes CASSLGSLGVEAFF. The complete variable domain, with remaining parts taken from reference TRBV5-1 and TRBJ1-1, reads KAGVTQTPRYLIKTRGQQVTLSCSPISGHRSVSWYQQTPGQGLQFLFEYFSETQRNKGNFPGRFSGRQFSNSRSEMNVSTLELGDSALYLCASSLGSLGVEAFFGQGTRLTVV.

This clonotype came up many times. The V gene is TRBV20-1, the J gene TRBJ2-1; TRBD2 matches 13 bases. Losses at the gene ends were 5 bases for V and 8 bases for J; bases not matched to a gene: 3. The CDR3 contains 13 residues. Germline values: CDR1 DFQATT, CDR2 SNEGSKA (reference sequence). CDR3 residues: CSARTSGSYEQFF. CDR3 coding DNA: TGCAGTGCTCGGACTAGCGGGAGCTATGAGCAGTTCTTC.

In its sample, this clonotype was seen many times. The chain couples TRBV3-1 to TRBJ2-7; D not certain. The germline V and J ends were trimmed by 1 base and 6 bases, with 16 bases remaining between them. CDR1 and CDR2 from the germline V gene are LGHDT and YNNKEL (reference sequence). CDR3 length: 15 amino acids. The CDR3 sequence: CASSQGPSGRFEQYV. The CDR3 nucleotides are TGTGCCAGCAGCCAAGGGCCTTCCGGACGGTTCGAGCAGTACGTC.

J is TRBJ2-3 and V is TRBV6-2 or TRBV6-3; D may match TRBD1 or TRBD2 (6 bases each). Trimming pared 2 bases from V and 4 bases from J, leaving 16 bases between. In germline, CDR1 is MNHEY, CDR2 SVGEGT. The CDR3 extends over 16 amino acids. The chain's CDR3 is CASSYPRGKGADTQYF. DNA for the CDR3: TGTGCCAGCAGTTACCCTCGGGGGAAGGGGGCAGATACGCAGTATTTT.